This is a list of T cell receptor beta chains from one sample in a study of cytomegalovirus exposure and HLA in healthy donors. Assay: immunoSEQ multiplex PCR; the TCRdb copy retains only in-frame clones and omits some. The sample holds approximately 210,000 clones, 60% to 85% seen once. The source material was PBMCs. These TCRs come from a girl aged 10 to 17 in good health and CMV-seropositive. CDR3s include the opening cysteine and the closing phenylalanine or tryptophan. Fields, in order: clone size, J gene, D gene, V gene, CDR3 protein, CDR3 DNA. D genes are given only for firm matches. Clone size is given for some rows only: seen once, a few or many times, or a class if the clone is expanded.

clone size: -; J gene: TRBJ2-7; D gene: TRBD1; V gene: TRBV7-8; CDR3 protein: CASSILPGQGLNEQYF; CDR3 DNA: TGTGCCAGCAGCATACTACCGGGACAGGGTTTGAACGAGCAGTACTTC
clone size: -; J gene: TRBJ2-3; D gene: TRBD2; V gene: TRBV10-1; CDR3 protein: CASSESRGIDGTDTQYF; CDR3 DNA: TGCGCCAGCAGTGAGTCGCGGGGGATTGACGGCACAGATACGCAGTATTTT
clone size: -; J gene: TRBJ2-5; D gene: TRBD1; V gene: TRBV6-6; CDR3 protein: CASSRGGAETQYF; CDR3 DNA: TGTGCCAGCAGTCGAGGGGGCGCGGAGACCCAGTACTTC
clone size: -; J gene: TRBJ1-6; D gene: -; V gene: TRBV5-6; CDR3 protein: CASSPRDSWSSYNSPLHF; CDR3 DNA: TGTGCCAGCAGCCCTCGGGACTCCTGGAGCTCCTATAATTCACCCCTCCACTTT
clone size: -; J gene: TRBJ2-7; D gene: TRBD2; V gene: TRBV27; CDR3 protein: CASSLGGGSGGPGEQYF; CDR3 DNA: TGTGCCAGCAGTTTAGGTGGGGGAAGCGGGGGGCCCGGCGAGCAGTACTTC
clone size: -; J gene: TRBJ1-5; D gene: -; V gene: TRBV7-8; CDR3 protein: CASSADRWGNQPQHF; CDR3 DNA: TGTGCCAGCAGCGCGGACAGATGGGGCAATCAGCCCCAGCATTTT
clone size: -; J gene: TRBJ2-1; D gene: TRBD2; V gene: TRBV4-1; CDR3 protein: CASSQESRGGNEQFF; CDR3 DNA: TGCGCCAGCAGCCAAGAAAGCCGGGGGGGAAATGAGCAGTTCTTC
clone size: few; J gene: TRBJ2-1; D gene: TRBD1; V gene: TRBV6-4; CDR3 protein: CASSETGVEIEQFF; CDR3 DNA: TGTGCCAGCAGTGAGACAGGGGTGGAAATTGAGCAGTTCTTC
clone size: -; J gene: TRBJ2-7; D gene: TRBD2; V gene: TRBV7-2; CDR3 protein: CASSRTSGGGGYEQYF; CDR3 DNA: TGTGCCAGCAGCAGGACTAGCGGGGGGGGCGGTTACGAGCAGTACTTC
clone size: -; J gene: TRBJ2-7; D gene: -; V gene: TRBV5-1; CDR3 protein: CASSLADSSYEQYF; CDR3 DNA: TGCGCCAGCAGCTTGGCGGACAGCTCCTACGAGCAGTACTTC
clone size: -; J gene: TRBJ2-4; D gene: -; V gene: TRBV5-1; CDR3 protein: CASSRELAKNIQYF; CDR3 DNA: TGCGCCAGCAGCCGGGAGCTAGCCAAAAACATTCAGTACTTC
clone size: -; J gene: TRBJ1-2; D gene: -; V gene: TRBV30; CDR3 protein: CAWRKGYGYTF; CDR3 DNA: TGTGCCTGGAGAAAGGGGTATGGCTACACCTTC
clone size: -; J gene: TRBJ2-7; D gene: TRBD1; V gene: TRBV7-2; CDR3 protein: CASTYGTGEYEQYF; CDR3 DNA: TGTGCCAGCACCTACGGGACAGGGGAATACGAGCAGTACTTC
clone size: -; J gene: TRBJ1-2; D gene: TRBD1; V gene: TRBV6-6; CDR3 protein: CASSRTGADNYGYTF; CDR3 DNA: TGTGCCAGCAGCCGCACAGGGGCCGATAACTATGGCTACACCTTC
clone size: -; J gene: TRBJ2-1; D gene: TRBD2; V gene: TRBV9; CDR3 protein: CASSVVAGHYNEQFF; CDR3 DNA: TGTGCCAGCAGCGTAGTAGCGGGGCACTACAATGAGCAGTTCTTC
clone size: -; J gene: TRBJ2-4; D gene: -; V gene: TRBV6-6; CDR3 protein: CASSYTVVKNIQYF; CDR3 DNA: TGTGCCAGCAGTTACACTGTAGTCAAAAACATTCAGTACTTC
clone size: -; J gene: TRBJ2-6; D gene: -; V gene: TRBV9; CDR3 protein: CASSVSGSGANVLTF; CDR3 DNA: TGTGCCAGCAGCGTATCAGGATCCGGGGCCAACGTCCTGACTTTC
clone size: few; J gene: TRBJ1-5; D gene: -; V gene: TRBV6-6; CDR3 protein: CASSQVTENQPQHF; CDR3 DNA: TGTGCCAGCAGTCAAGTCACAGAGAATCAGCCCCAGCATTTT
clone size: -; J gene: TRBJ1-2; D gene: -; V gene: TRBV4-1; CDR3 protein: CASSQGPGQLYGYTF; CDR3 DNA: TGCGCCAGCAGCCAAGGCCCTGGACAGCTCTATGGCTACACCTTC
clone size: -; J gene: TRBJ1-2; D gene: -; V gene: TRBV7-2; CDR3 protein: CASSPRQGRSRYGYTF; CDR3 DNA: TGTGCCAGCAGTCCCCGCCAAGGGAGAAGCCGCTATGGCTACACCTTC
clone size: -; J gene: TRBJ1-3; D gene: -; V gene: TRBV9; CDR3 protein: CASSVDRQGNTIYF; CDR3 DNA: TGTGCCAGCAGCGTAGACCGACAAGGAAACACCATATATTTT
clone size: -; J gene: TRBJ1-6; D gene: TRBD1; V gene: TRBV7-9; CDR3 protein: CASSSAGTGGERNSPLHF; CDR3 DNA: TGTGCCAGCAGCTCCGCGGGGACAGGGGGTGAACGAAATTCACCCCTCCACTTT
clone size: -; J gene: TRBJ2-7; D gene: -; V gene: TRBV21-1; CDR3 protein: CASSKFRTGAYEQYF; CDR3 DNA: TGTGCCAGCAGCAAATTTCGGACAGGAGCCTACGAGCAGTACTTC
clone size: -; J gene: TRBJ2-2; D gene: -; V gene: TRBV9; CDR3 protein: CASSSDPGVTYTGELFF; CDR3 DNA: TGTGCCAGCAGCTCTGACCCAGGGGTAACTTACACCGGGGAGCTGTTTTTT
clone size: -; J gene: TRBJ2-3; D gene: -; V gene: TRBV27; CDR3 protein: CASSNQGGGTQYF; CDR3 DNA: TGTGCCAGCAGTAATCAGGGGGGAGGTACGCAGTATTTT
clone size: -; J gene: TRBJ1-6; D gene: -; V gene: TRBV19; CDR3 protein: CASKFRERSPLHF; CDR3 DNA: TGTGCCAGTAAATTCAGGGAAAGATCACCCCTCCACTTT
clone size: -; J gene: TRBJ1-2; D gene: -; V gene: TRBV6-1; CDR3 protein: CASSAADYGYTF; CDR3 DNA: TGTGCCAGCAGTGCCGCGGACTATGGCTACACCTTC
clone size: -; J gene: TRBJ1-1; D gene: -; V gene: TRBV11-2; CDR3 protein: CASSREGLQNTEAFF; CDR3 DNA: TGTGCCAGCAGCCGGGAGGGGCTGCAGAACACTGAAGCTTTCTTT
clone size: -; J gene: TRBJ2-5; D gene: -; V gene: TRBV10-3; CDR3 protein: CAISDRAGRETQYF; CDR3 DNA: TGTGCCATCAGTGATCGGGCGGGGCGAGAGACCCAGTACTTC
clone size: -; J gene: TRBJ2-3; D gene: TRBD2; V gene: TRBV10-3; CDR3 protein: CAISESSGGSTGTQYF; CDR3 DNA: TGTGCCATCAGTGAGTCTAGCGGGGGTAGCACAGGTACGCAGTATTTT
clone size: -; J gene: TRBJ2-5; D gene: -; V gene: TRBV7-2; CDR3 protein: CASSRTSRGGVETQYF; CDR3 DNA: TGTGCCAGCAGCAGGACTAGCAGGGGGGGCGTGGAGACCCAGTACTTC
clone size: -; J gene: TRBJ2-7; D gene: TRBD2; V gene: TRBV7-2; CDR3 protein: CASSLVGLAQDEQYF; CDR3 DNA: TGTGCCAGCAGCTTAGTAGGACTAGCCCAGGACGAGCAGTACTTC
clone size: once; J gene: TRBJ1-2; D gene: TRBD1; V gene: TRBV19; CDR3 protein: CASSERQGNGYTF; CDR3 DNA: TGTGCCAGTAGCGAACGACAGGGGAACGGCTACACCTTC
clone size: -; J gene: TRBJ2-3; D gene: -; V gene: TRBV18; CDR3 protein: CASSEGNTDTQYF; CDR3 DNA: TGTGCCAGCTCTGAGGGCAACACAGATACGCAGTATTTT
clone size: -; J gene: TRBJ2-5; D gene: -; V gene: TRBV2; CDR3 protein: CASSEAWETQYF; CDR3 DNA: TGTGCCAGCAGTGAGGCCTGGGAGACCCAGTACTTC
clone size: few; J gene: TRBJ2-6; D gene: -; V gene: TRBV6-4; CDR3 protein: CASSPQGSGANVLTF; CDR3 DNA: TGTGCCAGCAGTCCCCAGGGTAGTGGGGCCAACGTCCTGACTTTC
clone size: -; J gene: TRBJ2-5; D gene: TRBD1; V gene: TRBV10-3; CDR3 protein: CAVSDDRGFGTQYF; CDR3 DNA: TGTGCCGTCAGTGACGACAGGGGGTTCGGGACCCAGTACTTC
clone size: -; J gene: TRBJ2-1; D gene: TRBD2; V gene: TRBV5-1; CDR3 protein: CASSLSLTSGGFDEQFF; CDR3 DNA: TGCGCCAGCAGCCTGTCTTTAACTAGCGGGGGGTTTGATGAGCAGTTCTTC
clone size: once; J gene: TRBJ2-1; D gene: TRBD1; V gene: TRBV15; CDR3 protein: CATSEDRGLREFF; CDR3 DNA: TGTGCCACCAGCGAAGACAGGGGATTAAGGGAGTTCTTC
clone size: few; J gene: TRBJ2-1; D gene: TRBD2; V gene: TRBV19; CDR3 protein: CASAGTSAYNEQFF; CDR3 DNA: TGTGCCAGTGCCGGGACTAGCGCCTACAATGAGCAGTTCTTC
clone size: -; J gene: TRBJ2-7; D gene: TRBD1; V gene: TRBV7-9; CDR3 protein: CASRETGGGTYEQYF; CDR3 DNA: TGTGCCAGCAGAGAGACAGGGGGGGGAACCTACGAGCAGTACTTC
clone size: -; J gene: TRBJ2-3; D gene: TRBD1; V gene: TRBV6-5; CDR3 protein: CASSSPGQSTDTQYF; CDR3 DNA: TGTGCCAGCAGTTCCCCGGGACAGAGCACAGATACGCAGTATTTT
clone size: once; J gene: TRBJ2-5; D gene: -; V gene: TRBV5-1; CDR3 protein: CASSPNQETQYF; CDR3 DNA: TGCGCCAGCAGCCCAAATCAAGAGACCCAGTACTTC
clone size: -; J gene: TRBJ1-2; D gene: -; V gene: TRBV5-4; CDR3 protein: CASSFYETATNYGYTF; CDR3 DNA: TGTGCCAGCAGCTTTTATGAGACAGCTACTAACTATGGCTACACCTTC
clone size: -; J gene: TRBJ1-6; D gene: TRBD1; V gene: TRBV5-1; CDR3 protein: CASSLGDRGGSPLHF; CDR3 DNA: TGCGCCAGCAGCTTGGGGGACAGGGGAGGCTCACCCCTCCACTTT
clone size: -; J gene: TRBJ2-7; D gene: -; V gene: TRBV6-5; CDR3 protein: CASSPGISYEQYF; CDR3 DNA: TGTGCCAGCAGTCCCGGGATCTCCTACGAGCAGTACTTC
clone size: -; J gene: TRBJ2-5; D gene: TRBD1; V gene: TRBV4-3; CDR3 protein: CASSPGTGRETQYF; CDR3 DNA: TGCGCCAGCAGCCCGGGGACAGGGAGAGAGACCCAGTACTTC
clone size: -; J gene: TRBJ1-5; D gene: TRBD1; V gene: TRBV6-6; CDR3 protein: CATTPGQGGNQPQHF; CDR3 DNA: TGTGCCACCACCCCGGGACAGGGCGGAAATCAGCCCCAGCATTTT
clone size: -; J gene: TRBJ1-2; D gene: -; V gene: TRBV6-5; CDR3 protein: CASSYSGSSRVQGYTF; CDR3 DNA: TGTGCCAGCAGTTACTCGGGGAGCTCCCGGGTTCAGGGCTACACCTTC
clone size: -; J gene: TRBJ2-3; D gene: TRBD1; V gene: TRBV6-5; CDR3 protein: CASSYSPGQGIDTQYF; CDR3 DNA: TGTGCCAGCAGTTACTCACCGGGACAGGGTATAGATACGCAGTATTTT
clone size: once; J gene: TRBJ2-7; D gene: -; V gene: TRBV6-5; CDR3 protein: CASQHSGGSYEQYF; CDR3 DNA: TGTGCCAGCCAGCATAGTGGGGGGAGCTACGAGCAGTACTTC
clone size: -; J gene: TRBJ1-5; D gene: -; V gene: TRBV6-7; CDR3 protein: CASSYGPGSNQPQHF; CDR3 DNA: TGTGCCAGCAGTTATGGGCCTGGAAGCAATCAGCCCCAGCATTTT
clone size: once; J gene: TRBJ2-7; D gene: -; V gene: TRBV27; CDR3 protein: CASSTLAQPTYEQYF; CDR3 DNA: TGTGCCAGCAGTACCCTAGCCCAGCCCACCTACGAGCAGTACTTC